This T cell receptor beta chain came from a study of cytomegalovirus exposure and HLA in healthy donors. CDR3 size: 17 residues. Germline lookup yields CDR1 SGHVS and CDR2 FNYEAQ. The ends lost 5 bases at V and 3 bases at J; junction bases unmatched: 13. Use of 60 Vbeta and 13 Jbeta primers characterized the PCR. Authors' processing steps: In a later analysis, around 10 million of 75 million to 90 million unique beta chains occurred in at least two donors. The method was immunoSEQ multiplex PCR; TCRdb's version includes in-frame clones alone and lacks a portion of them. V, J and clone size are taken as reported in that table, and D and trimming were inferred from the DNA itself. The table lists 85,000 to 90,000 clones. Study findings and constraints: Fewer N-insertions (relative to the roughly 610-donor mean) were reportedly seen in an Asian-associated ancestry cluster in a later analysis. Rarity marked most TCR sequences, yet some public TCRs occurred in many donors.

For this clone: Its antigen is undetermined.

This TCR came from a man aged 50 or older in good health and CMV-seropositive. The sample taken for sequencing was PBMCs. The rearrangement links TRBV7-6 to TRBJ2-1; 7 bases match TRBD1. CDR3 DNA sequence: TGTGCCAGCAGCCGAGGGGGCCTCCTGGGCCTCTACAATGAGCAGTTCTTC. Its protein is CASSRGGLLGLYNEQFF. The full variable domain, completed using reference TRBV7-6 and TRBJ2-1, is GAGVSQSPRYKVTKRGQDVALRCDPISGHVSLYWYRQALGQGPEFLTYFNYEAQQDKSGLPNDRFSAERPEGSISTLTIQRTEQRDSAMYRCASSRGGLLGLYNEQFFGPGTRLTVL.